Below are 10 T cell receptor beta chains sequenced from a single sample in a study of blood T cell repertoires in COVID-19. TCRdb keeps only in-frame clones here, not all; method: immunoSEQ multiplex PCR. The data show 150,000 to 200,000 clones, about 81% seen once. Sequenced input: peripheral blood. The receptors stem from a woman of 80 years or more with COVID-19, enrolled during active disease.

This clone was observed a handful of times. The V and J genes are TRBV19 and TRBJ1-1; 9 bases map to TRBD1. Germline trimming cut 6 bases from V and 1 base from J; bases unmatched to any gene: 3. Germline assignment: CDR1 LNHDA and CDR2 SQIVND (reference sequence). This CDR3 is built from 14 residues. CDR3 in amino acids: CASSLQGANTEAFF. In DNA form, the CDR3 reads TGTGCCAGTAGCCTACAGGGGGCGAACACTGAAGCTTTCTTT.

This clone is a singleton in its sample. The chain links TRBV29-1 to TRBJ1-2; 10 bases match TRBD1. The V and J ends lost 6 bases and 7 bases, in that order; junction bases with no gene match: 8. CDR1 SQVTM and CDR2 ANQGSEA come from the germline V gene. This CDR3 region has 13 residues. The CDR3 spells CSVLGQGKSGYTF. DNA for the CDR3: TGCAGCGTCCTGGGACAGGGGAAGAGTGGCTACACCTTC.

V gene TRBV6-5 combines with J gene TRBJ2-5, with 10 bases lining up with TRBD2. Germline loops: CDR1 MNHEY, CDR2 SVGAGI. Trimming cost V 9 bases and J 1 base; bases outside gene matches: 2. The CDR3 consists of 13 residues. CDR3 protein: CASQRGGQETQYF. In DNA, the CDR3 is TGTGCCAGTCAGCGGGGGGGCCAAGAGACCCAGTACTTC.

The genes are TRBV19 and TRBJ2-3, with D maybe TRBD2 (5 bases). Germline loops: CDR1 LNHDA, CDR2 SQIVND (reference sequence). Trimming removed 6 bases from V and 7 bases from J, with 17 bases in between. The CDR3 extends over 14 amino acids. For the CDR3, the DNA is TGTGCCAGTAGCCCGACTGGACCGGGGAATACGCAGTATTTT. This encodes CASSPTGPGNTQYF.

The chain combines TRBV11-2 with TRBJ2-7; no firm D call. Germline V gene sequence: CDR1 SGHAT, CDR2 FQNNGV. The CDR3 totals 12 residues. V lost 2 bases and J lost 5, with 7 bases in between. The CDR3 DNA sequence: TGTGCCAGCAGCTTAATTATCCACGAGCAGTACTTC. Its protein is CASSLIIHEQYF.

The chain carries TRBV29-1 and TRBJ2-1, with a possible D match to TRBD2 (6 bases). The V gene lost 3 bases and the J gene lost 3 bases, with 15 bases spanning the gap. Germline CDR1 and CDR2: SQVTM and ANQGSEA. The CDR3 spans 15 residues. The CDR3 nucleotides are TGCAGCGTTGAGGATAGCGGAGGGGTCTACAATGAGCAGTTCTTC. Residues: CSVEDSGGVYNEQFF.

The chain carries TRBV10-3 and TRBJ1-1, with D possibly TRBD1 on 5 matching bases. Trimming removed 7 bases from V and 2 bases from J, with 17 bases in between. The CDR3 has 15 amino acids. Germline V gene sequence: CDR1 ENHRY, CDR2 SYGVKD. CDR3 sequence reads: CAIKSAGPENTEAFF. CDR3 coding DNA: TGTGCCATCAAGTCAGCAGGGCCTGAAAACACTGAAGCTTTCTTT.

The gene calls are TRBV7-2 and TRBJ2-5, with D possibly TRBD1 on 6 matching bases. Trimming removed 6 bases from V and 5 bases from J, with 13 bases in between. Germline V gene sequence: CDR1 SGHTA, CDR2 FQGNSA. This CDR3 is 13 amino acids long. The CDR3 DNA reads TGTGCCAGCAGACAGGGTCCAGGGGAGACCCAGTACTTC. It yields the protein CASRQGPGETQYF.

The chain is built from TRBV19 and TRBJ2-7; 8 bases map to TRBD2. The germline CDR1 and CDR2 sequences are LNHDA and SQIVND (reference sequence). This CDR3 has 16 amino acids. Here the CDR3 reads CVKLSGGFQRGCEQYF. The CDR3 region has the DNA TGTGTGAAGTTGAGCGGTGGATTCCAGCGGGGGTGCGAGCAGTACTTC.

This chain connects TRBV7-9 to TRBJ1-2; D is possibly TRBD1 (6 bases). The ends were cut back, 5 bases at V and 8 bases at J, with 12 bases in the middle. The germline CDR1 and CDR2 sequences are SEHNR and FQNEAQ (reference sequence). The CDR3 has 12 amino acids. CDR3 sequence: CASSAHREGYTF. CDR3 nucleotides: TGTGCCAGCAGCGCCCACAGGGAGGGCTACACCTTC.